This T cell receptor (beta chain) was identified in a study of beta chain features in type 1 diabetes. This clone was recorded a few times. CDR3 length: 15 residues. With 1 base clipped from V and 3 bases from J, the junction kept 4 bases outside the gene matches. Germline CDR1 and CDR2: MNHEY and SMNVEV (reference sequence). Sequencing targeted expressed TCRB transcripts, as all isolated RNA had been reverse transcribed. Deep immunoSEQ sequencing covered naive, central memory and regulatory T cell samples. Some clones are missing from TCRdb's copy, which holds only in-frame ones; the method was immunoSEQ multiplex PCR. The sample contains roughly 370,000 clones, approximately 15% of which appear only once.

The chain couples TRBV27 to TRBJ2-3; TRBD1 matches at 7 bases. This receptor was obtained from a man younger than 40 in good health. Sequences were obtained from naive CD4+ T cells from blood. DNA for the CDR3: TGTGCCAGCAGTTTATTAGGGACAGCAACAGATACGCAGTATTTT. It encodes CASSLLGTATDTQYF.